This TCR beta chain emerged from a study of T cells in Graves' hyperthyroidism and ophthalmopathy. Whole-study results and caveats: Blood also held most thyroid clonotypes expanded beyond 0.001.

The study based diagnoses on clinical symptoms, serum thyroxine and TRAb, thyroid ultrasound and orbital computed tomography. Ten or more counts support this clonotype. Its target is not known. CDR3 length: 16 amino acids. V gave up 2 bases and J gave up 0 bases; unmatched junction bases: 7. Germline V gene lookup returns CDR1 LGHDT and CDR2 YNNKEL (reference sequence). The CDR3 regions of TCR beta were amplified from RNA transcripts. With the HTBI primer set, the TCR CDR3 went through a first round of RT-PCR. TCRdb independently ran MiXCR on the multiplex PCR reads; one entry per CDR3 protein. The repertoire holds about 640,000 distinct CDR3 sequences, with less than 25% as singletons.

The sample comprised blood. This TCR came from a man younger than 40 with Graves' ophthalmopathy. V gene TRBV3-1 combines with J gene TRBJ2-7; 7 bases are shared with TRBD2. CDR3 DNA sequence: TGTGCCAGCAGCCAAATCCCGGGACTATCCTCCTACGAGCAGTACTTC. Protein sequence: CASSQIPGLSSYEQYF.